Given below is one T cell receptor (beta chain) in context. Its antigen is still unknown. No base quality values were provided; no much bigger clone lies one nucleotide off. The data derive from a study of human T cells and chemical hapten exposure (TCRdb year 2021). Study-wide context: For sensitization, 2% DPC in acetone was applied to an approximately 2 cm by approximately 2 cm area of upper inner arm skin. For TCR sequencing, blood came from about 28 alopecia patients at anywhere from one to four time points (pre-sensitization, 2, 6 and 24 weeks). Alopecia areata with under or over 50% scalp involvement, alopecia totalis and alopecia universalis were represented in the patient cohort, which was mostly female. This study followed changes in the peripheral blood TCR repertoire in vivo during primary and secondary sensitization of alopecia patients to the hapten diphenylcyclopropenone (DPC). Patch testing on the upper back used Finn chambers containing 0.01% DPC, with scoring done after 6 days according to International Contact Dermatitis Research Group standards. Libraries were pooled for sequencing, and variation in per-sample TCR yields was attributed mainly to small differences in library volumes within the pool. Throughout the approximately 25-week study period, patients were also given weekly therapeutic DPC doses on the scalp. Blood was sampled from patients pre-sensitization (week 0) and at 2, 6 and about 24 weeks after DPC sensitization.

Library generation was performed with RACE. Sequencing was performed on a NextSeq 500. During library preparation, unique molecular identifiers were attached to individual cDNA molecules so that TCRs could be counted quantitatively and reproducibly. Each blood RNA sample was used to sequence both TCR alpha and TCR beta chains. On the study's bioinformatics: A median of about 89,000 TCRs per sample was observed, with a range of about 20,000 to 700,000. The Decombinator software suite was used to annotate the V, J and CDR3 of the TCR reads. For PS versus PT1 abundance plots, all samples were subsampled to the same number of TCRs (28,000). TCRs were defined as expanded if absent before sensitization and observed at least eight times at the 2-week time point. TCRdb ran its own pipeline on the public reads, namely fastp trimming at Q25 and MiXCR clone calling, and kept in-frame beta chains. Entries are consolidated by CDR3 protein sequence, retaining the most common genes and DNA. These V and J calls originate from TCRdb's pipeline instead of the authors' own analysis. This sample comprises more than 65,000 distinct CDR3 sequences, roughly 7.6% of them detected only once. The biggest ten clones account for roughly 1.6% of the sample.

The CDR3 goes from the cysteine to the phenylalanine over 15 residues. Only CDR3 DNA is held: 45 bases, read in frame from base 1. The germline V end is reduced by 6 bases and the J end by 4 bases; junction bases left unmatched: 9. The research as a whole found: Compared with pre-sensitization or healthy control sets, expanded TCRs formed significantly more large CDR3 similarity clusters, which is consistent with antigen-driven responses. DPC sensitization did not change the number of TCRs with a frequency above 1 in 1000, and there was no evidence of changes in global repertoire structure. Repeated subsampling changed both the strength of the expansion versus patch-test correlation and the threshold at which that correlation became significant. Alopecia, a presumed autoimmune disease, was present in all patients, so the immune response of the patients might differ from that of healthy individuals. The number of PT1 expanded TCRs positively correlated with patch test score, significant at thresholds 8, 16 and 32 but not 4.

The time point label, as the study defines it: patch test 1, 2 weeks after DPC sensitization. The intended sense of this specimen's treatment or condition label: therapeutic diphenylcyclopropenone sensitization with weekly scalp DPC. At every patch-test visit, the blood draw took place before the patch test was put on. Eligible patients were aged 18 to 70, diagnosed with alopecia, deemed suitable for DPC therapy, and excluded if pregnant. Unfractionated whole blood was collected in Tempus Blood RNA tubes, and total RNA was extracted from that blood. This TCR was recovered from a woman aged 25 to 39 with alopecia areata. Some clones in this sample may be carry-over from other donors' samples. Here the chain combines TRBV12-3 or TRBV12-4 and TRBJ2-3; TRBD2 aligns with 8 central bases. Sequenced material: whole blood, taken in connection with sensitization to the hapten diphenylcyclopropenone (DPC). The CDR3 region: CASRLRGGPADTQYF. The DNA is as follows: TGTGCCAGCAGACTACGGGGGGGCCCCGCAGATACGCAGTATTTT.